The present entry profiles one TCR beta chain with its context. This record comes from a study of control samples from healthy donors and cancer patients. Assay: immunoSEQ multiplex PCR; the TCRdb copy retains only in-frame clones and omits some. The sample gives about 110,000 clones, over 75% of which show up once; roughly 3.5% is in the top ten. J gave up 7 bases and V 0 bases, and 10 bases lay outside the gene matches. CDR1 is LNHDA and CDR2 is SQIVND in the germline V gene (reference sequence). This CDR3 contains 16 residues. The gene calls are TRBV19 and TRBJ1-1, with 8 bases lining up with TRBD1. The sequenced material came from PBMCs. The TCR sequence derives from an older woman with lung cancer. The chain's CDR3 is CASSIDFDGTGYEAFF. The CDR3 nucleotides read TGTGCCAGTAGTATAGATTTCGATGGGACAGGCTATGAAGCTTTCTTT.